The 19 T cell receptor beta chains in this list originate from one sample, sequenced in a study of T cell responses to AZD1222 COVID-19 vaccine. The table came from immunoSEQ multiplex PCR; TCRdb's copy has only in-frame clones and leaves some out. This sample has 46,000 or so clones, with over 65% found just once. Sequenced here: peripheral blood, sampled on day 0 of AZD1222 vaccination. Receptor source: an adult in good health.

The rearrangement links TRBV3-1 (or the pseudogene TRBV3-2) to TRBJ1-6; 8 bases are shared with TRBD1. Looked up from germline, CDR1 is LGHDT and CDR2 is YNNKEL (reference sequence). After removal of 0 bases from V and 10 bases from J, the junction contained 8 bases not matched to a gene. The CDR3 runs 16 residues. The CDR3 here is CASSQEPRGRGSPLHF. For the CDR3, the DNA is TGTGCCAGCAGCCAAGAGCCCAGGGGGCGCGGGTCACCCCTCCACTTT.

The J gene is TRBJ1-4, the V gene TRBV2; TRBD1 matches 7 bases. The ends lost 2 bases at V and 5 bases at J; junction bases unmatched: 5. Germline-derived CDR1 and CDR2 are SNHLY and FYNNEI. The CDR3 loop spans 15 amino acids. The DNA of the CDR3 is TGTGCCAGCAGTGAAAGGACAGGTGGGAATGAAAAACTGTTTTTT. It encodes CASSERTGGNEKLFF.

V usage is TRBV18 and J usage is TRBJ1-1, with D tentatively TRBD1 (6 bases). The CDR3 consists of 13 residues. Germline V lookup: CDR1 KGHSH, CDR2 LQKENI. Deletions cut 3 bases from V and 1 base from J, with 6 bases between. This chain's CDR3 is CASSPGQNTEAFF. DNA of the CDR3: TGTGCCAGCTCACCGGGACAGAACACTGAAGCTTTCTTT.

The J gene is TRBJ2-1, the V gene TRBV19; 12 nucleotides agree with TRBD2. V shed 3 bases, J shed 9 bases, and the junction held 9 bases outside the gene matches. Germline CDR1 LNHDA, CDR2 SQIVND (reference sequence). The CDR3 covers 16 residues. The CDR3 DNA reads TGTGCCAGTAGTATGTCCCTAGCGGGGGGGCCAGGTGAGCAGTTCTTC. It specifies CASSMSLAGGPGEQFF. Full variable domain (remainder filled in from reference TRBV19 and TRBJ2-1): DGGITQSPKYLFRKEGQNVTLSCEQNLNHDAMYWYRQDPGQGLRLIYYSQIVNDFQKGDIAEGYSVSREKKESFPLTVTSAQKNPTAFYLCASSMSLAGGPGEQFFGPGTRLTVL.

This clone was picked up a small number of times. The chain couples TRBV5-4 to TRBJ2-5; D uncertain. CDR3 length: 15 amino acids. V was pared by 2 bases and J by 2 bases, with 13 bases between. Germline CDR1 SGHNT, CDR2 YYREEE (reference sequence). The CDR3 DNA reads as TGTGCCAGCAGCTTAGGTACAGCCTTGCAAGAGACCCAGTACTTC. It is translated as CASSLGTALQETQYF.

The gene calls are TRBV3-1 (or the pseudogene TRBV3-2) and TRBJ1-2; maybe TRBD1 (5 bases). The V gene lost 4 bases and the J gene lost 4 bases, with 19 bases spanning the gap. The CDR3 sequence is 16 residues long. Germline V gene data show CDR1 as LGHDT and CDR2 as YNNKEL (reference sequence). The CDR3 spells CASSLRPGGEGYGYTF. CDR3 DNA: TGTGCCAGCAGCCTCCGGCCGGGAGGGGAAGGCTATGGCTACACCTTC.

This clone was counted between two and nine times. V usage is TRBV28 and J usage is TRBJ1-1; D remains ambiguous. CDR1 is MDHEN, CDR2 SYDVKM, per germline. There are 13 residues in the CDR3. Trimming removed 1 base from V and 5 bases from J, with 8 bases in between. CDR3 sequence (DNA): TGTGCCAGCAGTTTATTAACCTTAACTGAAGCTTTCTTT. Its protein is CASSLLTLTEAFF. Full variable domain (remainder filled in from reference TRBV28 and TRBJ1-1): DVKVTQSSRYLVKRTGEKVFLECVQDMDHENMFWYRQDPGLGLRLIYFSYDVKMKEKGDIPEGYSVSREKKERFSLILESASTNQTSMYLCASSLLTLTEAFFGQGTRLTVV.

The V and J genes are TRBV4-1 and TRBJ2-7; possibly TRBD1 for D (5 bases). Trimming pared 1 base from V and 4 bases from J, leaving 8 bases between. The CDR3 runs 13 residues. Germline assignment: CDR1 MGHRA and CDR2 YSYEKL. The CDR3 loop is CASSQAKGYEQYV. The CDR3 DNA follows: TGCGCCAGCAGCCAAGCAAAGGGGTACGAGCAGTACGTC.

The CDR3 loop reads CASSDNTGVNTEAFF. CDR3 DNA: TGCGCCAGCAGCGATAACACAGGGGTGAACACTGAAGCTTTCTTT. The genes are TRBV5-1 and TRBJ1-1; 7 positions match TRBD1. The CDR3 has 15 amino acids. Germline trimming cut 4 bases from V and 0 bases from J; bases unmatched to any gene: 6. The germline CDR1 and CDR2 sequences are SGHRS and YFSETQ.

This clone occurred once. This chain links TRBV15 with TRBJ2-1, with D perhaps matching TRBD2 (5 bases). The CDR3 is made up of 16 amino acids. The V and J ends lost 3 bases and 5 bases respectively, with 17 bases between them. Per the germline V gene, CDR1 is LNHNV and CDR2 is YYDKDF (reference sequence). This chain's CDR3 is CATSSHDSRANNEQFF. The CDR3 nucleotides are TGTGCCACCAGCAGCCACGACTCGAGGGCGAACAATGAGCAGTTCTTC.

The genes are TRBV28 and TRBJ1-4; D is uncertain. The CDR3 extends over 14 amino acids. Germline V gene lookup returns CDR1 MDHEN and CDR2 SYDVKM. V dropped 4 bases and J dropped 2 bases, with 8 bases sitting between them. CDR3 nucleotide sequence: TGTGCCAGCAGTTACGCGCCGACTAATGAAAAACTGTTTTTT. This sequence encodes CASSYAPTNEKLFF.

The chain recombines TRBV5-4 with TRBJ1-1; D is possibly TRBD1 (5 bases). Trimming removed 5 bases at V and 3 bases at J, with 14 bases between. This CDR3 comprises 14 residues. Germline assignment: CDR1 SGHNT and CDR2 YYREEE (reference sequence). This CDR3 reads CASRPIGGDTEAFF. CDR3 coding DNA: TGTGCCAGCAGGCCTATTGGGGGAGACACTGAAGCTTTCTTT.

This chain links TRBV19 with TRBJ2-1, with 11 bases lining up with TRBD1. The CDR3 is 14 residues long. CDR1 is LNHDA and CDR2 is SQIVND in the germline V gene (reference sequence). With V trimmed by 7 bases and J by 7 bases, 6 bases remained unmatched. The CDR3 protein is CASTHGQGANEQFF. The CDR3 nucleotides read TGTGCCAGTACCCACGGACAGGGGGCAAATGAGCAGTTCTTC.

The J gene is TRBJ2-1, the V gene TRBV5-1; 9 bases are a match to TRBD2. CDR3 length equals 14 residues. The ends lost 7 bases at V and 3 bases at J; junction bases unmatched: 5. CDR1 and CDR2 (germline): SGHRS, YFSETQ. CDR3 coding DNA: TGCGCCAGCGGTTTAGCGGGGGACTACAATGAGCAGTTCTTC. Its translation: CASGLAGDYNEQFF.

This rearrangement joins TRBV3-1 (or the pseudogene TRBV3-2) to TRBJ1-1, with 8 positions matching TRBD1. CDR3 length: 15 amino acids. V shed 3 bases, J shed 3 bases, and the junction held 6 bases outside the gene matches. Germline values: CDR1 LGHDT, CDR2 YNNKEL (reference sequence). CDR3 sequence: CASSQGGQAYTEAFF. The CDR3 DNA reads as TGTGCCAGCAGCCAGGGGGGACAGGCCTACACTGAAGCTTTCTTT.

V and J are TRBV6-5 and TRBJ1-5, with D perhaps matching TRBD1 (5 bases). V was shortened by 6 bases and J by 4 bases, with 16 bases between the two germline ends. The length of the CDR3 is 15 residues. The germline gives CDR1 MNHEY, CDR2 SVGAGI. CDR3 loop: CASRFTGTGNQPQHF. The CDR3, as DNA: TGTGCCAGCAGGTTCACCGGGACGGGGAATCAGCCCCAGCATTTT.

This clone was seen just once. The CDR3 reads CASTPTGVGYGYTF. DNA of the CDR3: TGTGCCAGTACCCCCACAGGGGTAGGGTATGGCTACACCTTC. The chain combines TRBV19 with TRBJ1-2; TRBD1 agrees at 7 bases. V was clipped by 7 bases and J by 5 bases; unmatched bases: 10. From germline, CDR1 is LNHDA and CDR2 SQIVND (reference sequence). This CDR3 spans 14 amino acids.

The J gene is TRBJ2-7, the V gene TRBV27; weak D call: TRBD1 (6 bases). Between the trimmed V and J ends, which lost 2 bases and 4 bases, there was a span of 15 bases. Germline values: CDR1 MNHEY, CDR2 SMNVEV (reference sequence). This CDR3 has 15 residues. DNA of the CDR3: TGTGCCAGCAGTTTAGGTCCGGGACAACAATACGAGCAGTACGTC. Translating gives CASSLGPGQQYEQYV.

The chain joins TRBV19 to TRBJ2-6, with D uncertain. The germline CDR1 and CDR2 sequences are LNHDA and SQIVND (reference sequence). Trimming removed 6 bases at V and 0 bases at J, with 12 bases between. This CDR3 spans 16 amino acids. The CDR3 DNA reads as TGTGCCAGTAGCAACTCCATTGGCTCTGGGGCCAACGTCCTGACTTTC. Its protein product is CASSNSIGSGANVLTF.